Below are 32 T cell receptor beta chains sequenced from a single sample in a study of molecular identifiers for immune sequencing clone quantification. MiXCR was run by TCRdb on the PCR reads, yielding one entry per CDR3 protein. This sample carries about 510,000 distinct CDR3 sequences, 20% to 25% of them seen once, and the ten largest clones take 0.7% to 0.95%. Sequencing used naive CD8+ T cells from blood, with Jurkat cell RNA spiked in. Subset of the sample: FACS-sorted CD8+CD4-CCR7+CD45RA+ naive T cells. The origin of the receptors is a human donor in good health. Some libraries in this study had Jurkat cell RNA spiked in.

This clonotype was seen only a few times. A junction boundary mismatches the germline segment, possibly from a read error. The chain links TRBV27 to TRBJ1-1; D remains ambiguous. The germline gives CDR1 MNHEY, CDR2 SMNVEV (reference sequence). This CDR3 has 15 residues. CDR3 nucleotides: TGTGCCAGCAGTTTAGTCGGAGGTTTGTACACTGAAGTTTTCTTT. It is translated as CASSLVGGLYTEVFF.

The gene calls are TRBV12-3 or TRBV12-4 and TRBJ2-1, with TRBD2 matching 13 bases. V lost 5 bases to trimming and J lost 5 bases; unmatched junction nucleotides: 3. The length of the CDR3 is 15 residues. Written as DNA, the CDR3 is TGTGCCAGCAGTAGGACTAGCGGGAGCCACAATGAGCAGTTCTTC. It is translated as CASSRTSGSHNEQFF.

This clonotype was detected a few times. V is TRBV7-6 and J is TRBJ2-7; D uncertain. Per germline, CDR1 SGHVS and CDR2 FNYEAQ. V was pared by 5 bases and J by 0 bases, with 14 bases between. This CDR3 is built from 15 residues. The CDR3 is CASSPGMGASYEQYF. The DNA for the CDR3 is TGTGCCAGCAGCCCTGGTATGGGTGCCTCCTACGAGCAGTACTTC.

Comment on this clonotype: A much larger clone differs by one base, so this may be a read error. The CDR3: CASSIFKEQIKEAKNIQYF. CDR3 DNA sequence: TGTGCCAGTAGTATTTTTAAGGAACAAATCAAGGAAGCCAAAAACATTCAGTACTTC. This chain uses TRBV19 with TRBJ2-4; D unclear. In germline, CDR1 is LNHDA, CDR2 SQIVND (reference sequence). This CDR3 is 19 amino acids long. V shed 3 bases and J shed 0 bases, with 21 bases lying between them.

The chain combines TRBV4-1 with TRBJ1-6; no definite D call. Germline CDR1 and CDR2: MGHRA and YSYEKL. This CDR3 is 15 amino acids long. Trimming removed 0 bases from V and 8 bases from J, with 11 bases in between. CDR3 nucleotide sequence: TGCGCCAGCAGCCAAGATCGGGCGACGGATTCACCCCTCCACTTT. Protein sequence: CASSQDRATDSPLHF.

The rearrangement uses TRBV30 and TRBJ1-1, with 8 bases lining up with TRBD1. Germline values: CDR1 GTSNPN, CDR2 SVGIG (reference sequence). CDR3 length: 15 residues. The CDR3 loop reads CAGRQGTFLNTEAFF. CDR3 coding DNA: TGTGCAGGAAGACAGGGGACCTTCCTGAACACTGAAGCTTTCTTT.

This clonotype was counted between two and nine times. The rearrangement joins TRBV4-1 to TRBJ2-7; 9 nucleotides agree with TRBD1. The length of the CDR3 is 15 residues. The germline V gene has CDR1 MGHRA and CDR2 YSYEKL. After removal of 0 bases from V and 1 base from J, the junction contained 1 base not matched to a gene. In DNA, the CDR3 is TGCGCCAGCAGCCAAGATGGGACAGGGTCCTACGAGCAGTACTTC. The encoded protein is CASSQDGTGSYEQYF.

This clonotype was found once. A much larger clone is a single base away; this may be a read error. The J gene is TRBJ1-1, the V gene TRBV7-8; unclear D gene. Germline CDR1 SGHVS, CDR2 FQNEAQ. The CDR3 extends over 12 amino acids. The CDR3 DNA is TGTGCCGGCAGCTCCGGGTCGCCGGAAGCTTTCTTT. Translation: CAGSSGSPEAFF.

The DNA for the CDR3 is TGCAGCGTTGAGGTCGACAGCAGCTCCTACAATGAGCAGTTCTTC. Its protein is CSVEVDSSSYNEQFF. The chain employs TRBV29-1 and TRBJ2-1; possibly TRBD1 for D (5 bases). CDR1 is SQVTM, CDR2 ANQGSEA, per germline. V was cut by 3 bases and J by 0 bases, with 12 bases left in between. The CDR3 runs to 15 residues.

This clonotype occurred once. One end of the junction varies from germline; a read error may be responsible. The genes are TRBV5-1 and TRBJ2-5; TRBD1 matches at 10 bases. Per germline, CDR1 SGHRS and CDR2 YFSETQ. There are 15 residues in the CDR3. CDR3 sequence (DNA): TGCGCCAGCAGGAACGGGACAGGGGAGAGAGAGATCCAGTACTTC. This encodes CASRNGTGEREIQYF.

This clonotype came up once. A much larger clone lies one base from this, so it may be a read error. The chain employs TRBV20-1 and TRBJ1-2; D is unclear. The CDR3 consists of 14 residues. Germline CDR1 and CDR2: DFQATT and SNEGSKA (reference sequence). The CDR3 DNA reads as TGCAGTGCTAGAGTAGGCGGTTTTCTCTATGGCTACGCCTTC. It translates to CSARVGGFLYGYAF.

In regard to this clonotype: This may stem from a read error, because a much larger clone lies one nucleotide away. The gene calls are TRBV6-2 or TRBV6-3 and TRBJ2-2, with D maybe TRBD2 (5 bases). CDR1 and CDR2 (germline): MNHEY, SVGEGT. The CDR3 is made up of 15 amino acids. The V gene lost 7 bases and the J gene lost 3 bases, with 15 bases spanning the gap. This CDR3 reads CASISDYYHTGELFF. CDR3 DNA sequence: TGTGCCAGCATCTCTGACTACTACCACACCGGGGAGCTGTTTTTT.

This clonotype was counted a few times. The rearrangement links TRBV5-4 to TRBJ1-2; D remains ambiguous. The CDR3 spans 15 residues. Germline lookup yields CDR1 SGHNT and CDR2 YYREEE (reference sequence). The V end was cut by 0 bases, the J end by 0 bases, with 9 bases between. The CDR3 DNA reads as TGTGCCAGCAGCTTGGCTGGTTTTACTAACTATGGCTACACCTTC. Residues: CASSLAGFTNYGYTF.

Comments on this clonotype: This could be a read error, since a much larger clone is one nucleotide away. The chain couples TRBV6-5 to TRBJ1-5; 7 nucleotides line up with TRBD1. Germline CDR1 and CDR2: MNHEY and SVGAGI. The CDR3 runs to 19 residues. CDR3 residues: CASSYSTDAGQESNRPQHF. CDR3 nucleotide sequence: TGTGCCAGCAGTTACTCCACCGACGCTGGACAGGAAAGCAATCGGCCCCAGCATTTT.

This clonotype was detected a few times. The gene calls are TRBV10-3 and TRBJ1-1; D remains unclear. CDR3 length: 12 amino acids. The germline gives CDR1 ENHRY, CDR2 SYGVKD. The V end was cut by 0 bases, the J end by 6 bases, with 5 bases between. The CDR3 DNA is TGTGCCATCAGTGAGTCGGTAGCTGAAGCTTTCTTT. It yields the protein CAISESVAEAFF.

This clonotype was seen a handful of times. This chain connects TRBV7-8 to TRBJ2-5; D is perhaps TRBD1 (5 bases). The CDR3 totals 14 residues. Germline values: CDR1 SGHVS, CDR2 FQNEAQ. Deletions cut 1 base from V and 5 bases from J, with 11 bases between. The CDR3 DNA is TGTGCCAGCAGCTTAGGCAGGGTACGGGAGACCCAGTACTTC. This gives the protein CASSLGRVRETQYF.

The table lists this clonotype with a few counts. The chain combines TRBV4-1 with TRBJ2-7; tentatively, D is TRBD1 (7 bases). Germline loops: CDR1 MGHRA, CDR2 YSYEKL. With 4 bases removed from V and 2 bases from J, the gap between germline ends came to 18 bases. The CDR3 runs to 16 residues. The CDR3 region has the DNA TGCGCCAGCAGCCCTCCACGGGGGACAGCAGCCTACGAGCAGTACTTC. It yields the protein CASSPPRGTAAYEQYF.

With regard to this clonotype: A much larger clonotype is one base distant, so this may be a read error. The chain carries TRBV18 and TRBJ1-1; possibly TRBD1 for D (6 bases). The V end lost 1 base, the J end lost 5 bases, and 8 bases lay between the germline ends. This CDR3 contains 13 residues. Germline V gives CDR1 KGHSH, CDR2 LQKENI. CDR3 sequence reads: CASSPQGETEAFF. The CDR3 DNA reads TGTGCCAGCTCACCACAGGGGGAGACTGAAGCTTTCTTT.

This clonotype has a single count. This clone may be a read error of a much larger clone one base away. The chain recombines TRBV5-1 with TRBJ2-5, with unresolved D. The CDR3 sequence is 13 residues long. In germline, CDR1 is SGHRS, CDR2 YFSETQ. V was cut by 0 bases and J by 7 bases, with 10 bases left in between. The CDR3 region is CASSLDVEGTQYF. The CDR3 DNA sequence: TGCGCCAGCAGCTTGGATGTAGAAGGGACCCAGTACTTC. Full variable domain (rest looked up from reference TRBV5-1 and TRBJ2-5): KAGVTQTPRYLIKTRGQQVTLSCSPISGHRSVSWYQQTPGQGLQFLFEYFSETQRNKGNFPGRFSGRQFSNSRSEMNVSTLELGDSALYLCASSLDVEGTQYFGPGTRLLVL.

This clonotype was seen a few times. The chain's CDR3 is CASSLGSRGPTEAFF. The CDR3 coding sequence is TGTGCCAGCAGCTTGGGGAGCAGGGGGCCCACTGAAGCTTTCTTT. The V gene is TRBV5-6, the J gene TRBJ1-1; TRBD1 matches at 8 bases. The V gene end was trimmed by 0 bases and the J gene end by 4 bases; junction bases not matched to a gene: 5. There are 15 residues in the CDR3. Germline V lookup: CDR1 SGHDT, CDR2 YYEEEE.

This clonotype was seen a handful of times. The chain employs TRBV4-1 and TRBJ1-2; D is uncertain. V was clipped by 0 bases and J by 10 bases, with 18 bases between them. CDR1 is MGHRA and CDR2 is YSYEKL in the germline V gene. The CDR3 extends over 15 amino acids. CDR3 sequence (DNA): TGCGCCAGCAGCCAAGATTTGTACGGACGGACTACCTACACCTTC. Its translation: CASSQDLYGRTTYTF.

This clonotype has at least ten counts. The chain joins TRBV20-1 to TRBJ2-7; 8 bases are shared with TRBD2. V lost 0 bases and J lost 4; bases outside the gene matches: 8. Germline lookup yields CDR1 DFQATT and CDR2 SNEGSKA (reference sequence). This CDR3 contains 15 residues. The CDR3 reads CSARDVGTSMYEQYF. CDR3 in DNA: TGCAGTGCTAGAGATGTTGGGACTAGTATGTACGAGCAGTACTTC.

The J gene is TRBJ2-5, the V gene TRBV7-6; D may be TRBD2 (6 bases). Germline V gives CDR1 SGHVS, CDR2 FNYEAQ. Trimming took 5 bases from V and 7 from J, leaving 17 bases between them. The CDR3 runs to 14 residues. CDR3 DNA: TGTGCCAGCAGCGGAGGGACCGAAGCAGGGACCCAGTACTTC. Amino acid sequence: CASSGGTEAGTQYF. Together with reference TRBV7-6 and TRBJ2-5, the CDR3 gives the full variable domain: GAGVSQSPRYKVTKRGQDVALRCDPISGHVSLYWYRQALGQGPEFLTYFNYEAQQDKSGLPNDRFSAERPEGSISTLTIQRTEQRDSAMYRCASSGGTEAGTQYFGPGTRLLVL.

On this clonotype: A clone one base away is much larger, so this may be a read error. CDR3 protein: CAGSGQPNTEAFF. CDR3 sequence (DNA): TGTGCCGGCAGTGGACAGCCGAACACTGAAGCTTTCTTT. This sequence joins TRBV28 and TRBJ1-1; tentative D call: TRBD1 (6 bases). The CDR3 loop spans 13 amino acids. The germline CDR1 and CDR2 sequences are MDHEN and SYDVKM. The full variable domain, rest sourced from reference TRBV28 and TRBJ1-1, is DVKVTQSSRYLVKRTGEKVFLECVQDMDHENMFWYRQDPGLGLRLIYFSYDVKMKEKGDIPEGYSVSREKKERFSLILESASTNQTSMYLCAGSGQPNTEAFFGQGTRLTVV.

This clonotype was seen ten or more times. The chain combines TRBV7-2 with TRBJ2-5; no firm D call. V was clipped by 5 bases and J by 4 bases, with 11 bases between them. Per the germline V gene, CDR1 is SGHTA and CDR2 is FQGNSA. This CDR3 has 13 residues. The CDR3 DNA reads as TGTGCCAGCAGCCTTCCAGAGTCAGAGACCCAGTACTTC. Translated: CASSLPESETQYF.

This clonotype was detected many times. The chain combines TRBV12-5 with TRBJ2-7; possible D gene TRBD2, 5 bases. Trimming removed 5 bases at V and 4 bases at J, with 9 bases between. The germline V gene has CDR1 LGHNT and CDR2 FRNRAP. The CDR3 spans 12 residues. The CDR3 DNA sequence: TGTGCTAGTGGTGTTCGGGGATACGAGCAGTACTTC. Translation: CASGVRGYEQYF. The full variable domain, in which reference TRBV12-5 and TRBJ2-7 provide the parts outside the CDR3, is DARVTQTPRHKVTEMGQEVTMRCQPILGHNTVFWYRQTMMQGLELLAYFRNRAPLDDSGMPKDRFSAEMPDATLATLKIQPSEPRDSAVYFCASGVRGYEQYFGPGTRLTVT.

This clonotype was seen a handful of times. The CDR3 sequence is CASSGLAEIYNEQFF. Here the CDR3 DNA reads TGTGCCAGCAGTGGACTAGCGGAGATTTACAATGAGCAGTTCTTC. The genes are TRBV7-9 and TRBJ2-1, with 10 bases matching TRBD2. CDR1 is SEHNR, CDR2 FQNEAQ, per germline (reference sequence). The CDR3 is made up of 15 amino acids. V shed 6 bases and J 4 bases; nucleotides not matched to a gene: 6.

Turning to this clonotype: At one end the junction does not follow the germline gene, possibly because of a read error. The CDR3, as DNA: TGTGCCAGCGGCTTAAGCTTGCACGGGCAGTACTTC. It translates to CASGLSLHGQYF. This sequence joins TRBV7-9 and TRBJ2-7; D is undetermined. Germline loops: CDR1 SEHNR, CDR2 FQNEAQ (reference sequence). The CDR3 has 12 amino acids.

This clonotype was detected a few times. CDR3 sequence (DNA): TGCGCCAGCAGGTCGGGGGGGAGTTCCTACGAGCAGTACTTC. The encoded protein is CASRSGGSSYEQYF. The V gene is TRBV10-2, the J gene TRBJ2-7; 8 positions agree with TRBD2. The CDR3 totals 14 residues. Germline assignment: CDR1 WSHSY and CDR2 SAAADI. V lost 6 bases and J lost 1; bases outside the gene matches: 5.

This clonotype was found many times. The CDR3 nucleotides read TGTGCCAGCACCCTATTAGGGGGCCCAGGAGAGACCCAGTACTTC. This encodes CASTLLGGPGETQYF. The chain links TRBV7-9 to TRBJ2-5; 7 bases align to TRBD1. Germline V gives CDR1 SEHNR, CDR2 FQNEAQ (reference sequence). This CDR3 is 15 amino acids long. The V segment lost 7 bases and the J segment 4 bases; nucleotides outside the gene matches: 12.

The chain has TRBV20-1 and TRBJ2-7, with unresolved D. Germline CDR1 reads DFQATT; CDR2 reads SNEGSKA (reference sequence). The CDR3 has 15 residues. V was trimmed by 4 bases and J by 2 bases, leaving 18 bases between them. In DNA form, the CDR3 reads TGCAGTGCTACCCCTTTAGTGGGCCCTACCTACGAGCAGTACTTC. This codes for CSATPLVGPTYEQYF.

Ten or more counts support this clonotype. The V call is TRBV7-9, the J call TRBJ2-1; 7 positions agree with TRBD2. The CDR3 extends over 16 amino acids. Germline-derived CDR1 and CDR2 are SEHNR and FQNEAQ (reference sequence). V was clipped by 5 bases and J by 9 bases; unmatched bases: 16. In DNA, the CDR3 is TGTGCCAGCAGCCCCCTCGGCGGGGGATCGCTCAGTGAGCAGTTCTTC. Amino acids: CASSPLGGGSLSEQFF. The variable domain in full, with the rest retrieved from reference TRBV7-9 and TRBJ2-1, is DTGVSQNPRHKITKRGQNVTFRCDPISEHNRLYWYRQTLGQGPEFLTYFQNEAQLEKSRLLSDRFSAERPKGSFSTLEIQRTEQGDSAMYLCASSPLGGGSLSEQFFGPGTRLTVL.